This paragraph reports one T cell receptor (beta chain). Its antigen remains unidentified. The data stem from a study of B cell selection in AIRE deficiency. General study points: About a third of healthy-donor shared Treg TCRbeta sequences appeared in patient Tconv cells. Shared Treg sequences had shorter CDR3s, biased toward rearrangements with few non-templated insertions. Only 9.3% of around 3,900 shared Treg sequences were patient-specific; around 33% healthy-specific.

Germline CDR1 and CDR2: LGHNT and FRNRAP. V was clipped by 1 base and J by 3 bases; unmatched bases: 3. The CDR3 consists of 16 residues. In the original analysis: Patients' conventional T cells yielded about 11x10^4 distinct TCRbeta sequences; donors' roughly 1.3x10^5. The method was immunoSEQ multiplex PCR; TCRdb's version includes in-frame clones alone and lacks a portion of them. V and J calls and clone size follow that table, whereas D and trimming were derived from the DNA. Altogether roughly 25,000 clones are present, 90% to 98% being singletons, with the ten largest covering 0.2% to 0.25%. Conventional CD4 T cells were sorted as CD4+CD127+ cells.

What was sequenced was CD4+CD127+ conventional T cells sorted from PBMCs. The V and J genes are TRBV12-5 and TRBJ2-5; TRBD2 matches at 12 bases. The sequence derives from a human donor in good health. The CDR3 coding sequence is TGTGCTAGTGGTTTGGGACTAGCGGGAGAGGAAGAGACCCAGTACTTC. Amino acids: CASGLGLAGEEETQYF.